This T cell receptor beta chain was retrieved from a study of memory CD8 T cells in hepatitis C reinfection (dated by TCRdb to 2016 to 2017). A note on the overall study: Among the donors, a few cleared two back-to-back HCV infections on their own, whereas two got rid of a primary infection but ended up chronically infected after reinfection. HCV reinfection was defined as a positive HCV RNA test following two negative tests taken at least 60 days apart. Peak reinfection samples were collected 3 to 8 weeks after reinfection was detected. Across an HCV reinfection episode in several donors, the study followed the TCR beta repertoire of virus-specific CD8 T cells over time. Between about 2008 and 2012, five reinfection cases with stored pre-reinfection samples were identified. In the reinfection study, participants with a resolved prior HCV infection were followed up every 3 months. Previously published longitudinal data on tetramer+ CD8 T cell frequency were used to pick the peak reinfection time point.

The sample's time point, from its label and the paper: peak reinfection, 3 to 8 weeks after reinfection detection. Sorted cells were sequenced directly ex vivo, with no in vitro expansion before TCR sequencing. The donors were people who inject drugs and were enrolled in Canada's Montreal Acute Hepatitis C Cohort Study (HEPCO). As controls, total naive CD8 T cells were sorted as viable CD3+ CD8+ CD45RO- cells from a couple of donors at all three reinfection time points. Before sorting, cryopreserved peripheral blood mononuclear cells were thawed, and CD8 T cells were purified from the thawed cells. CD8 T cells were enriched by negative selection with the MACS CD8+ T cell Isolation Kit. Cells were sorted on a BD FACSAria II sorter using FACSDiva software, and FlowJo was used for data analysis. Findings and caveats that apply to the study as a whole: Because the study included only five or six donors, definitive conclusions about public clonotypes linked to secondary clearance could not be reached.

In regard to this clone: This receptor's antigen is unknown. Within one base of it there is no much larger clone, and no base qualities were kept.

Library generation was performed with the immunoSEQ multiplex PCR assay. Genomic DNA was pulled from the sorted cells, and the automated high-throughput method of Adaptive Biotechnologies was used to sequence the TCR beta V, D and J regions. CDR3 regions were amplified with a two-step, bias-controlled multiplex PCR. An Illumina instrument was used to sequence the amplified TCR beta libraries. In the paper's pipeline: Demultiplexed reads were processed to reduce amplification and sequencing bias, and CDR3 sequences were assigned to gene families using the IMGT database. ImmunoSEQ software version 2.0 was used to analyze the repertoire data. Out-of-frame sequences and sequences with stop codons in the CDR3 were removed from clonotype lists. Clonotypes with a frequency below 0.01% were excluded because such clonotypes corresponded to less than one cell. Richness was calculated by dividing observed richness by input cell number, and evenness was calculated by dividing Shannon entropy by log observed richness. Simpson diversity and Morisita-Horn overlap indices were used to quantify repertoire diversity and similarity between time points. Clonotypes were sorted into dominant (>1%), sub-dominant (0.5-0.99%), low abundance (0.1-0.49%) or lowest abundance (<0.1%) groups. For the germline index, total nucleotide additions were subtracted from total CDR3 length, and that difference was then divided by total CDR3 length. The clones in this table, taken by TCRdb from immuneACCESS, are in-frame only. Not every clone is retained; where verified, under half of the shortfall comes from an unresolved V gene, and the cause of the rest is unknown. The D gene and trimming were derived from the DNA, and the V and J assignments and clone size from that table. This sample is represented by 35,000 to 50,000 clones; approximately 87% of them were singletons. More than 0.95% of the sample comes from the top ten.

This receptor was obtained from a young man with hepatitis C virus infection. The sequenced sample was naive CD8+ T cells sorted from blood. Interpreted using the paper, the cell subset or site label stands for: total naive CD8+CD45RO- T cells.

The CDR3 sequence is CASSDGTSGGAGADTQYF. The nucleotide sequence reads TGTGCCAGCAGCGACGGGACTAGCGGGGGGGCCGGGGCAGATACGCAGTATTTT. The V and J segments used are TRBV9 and TRBJ2-3; TRBD2 lines up with 16 middle nucleotides. CDR1 and CDR2 were assigned from the germline V gene as SGDLS and YYNGEE. Germline trimming amounts to 3 bases on V and 4 bases on J, with 8 as the count of junction bases outside the gene matches. The CDR3 sequence holds 18 residues, the cysteine and phenylalanine included. CDR3 DNA only is kept here, 54 bases in frame from base 1.